This T cell receptor (beta chain) is from a study of TIL therapy for anti-PD-1-resistant metastatic lung cancer. About the research overall: Tumors were harvested before any PD-1/PD-L1 blockade. Median tumor mutation burden was more than 1.4 mutations per megabase.

About this clone: What it binds is unknown.

The immunoSEQ assay was v3. Here immunoSEQ multiplex PCR was the method, and the copy in TCRdb shows in-frame clones only, minus some. The table includes about 59,000 clones, about 70% detected once. Germline-derived CDR1 and CDR2 are MNHEY and SVGAGI. V was cut by 0 bases and J by 3 bases, with 8 bases left in between. The CDR3 loop spans 15 amino acids. Documented time point: pre-treatment sample, taken before nivolumab and TIL therapy. Study-wide results and caveats: The baseline peripheral repertoire was partially replaced by infused TIL clonotypes that later decayed.

Specimen: blood, collected at baseline. The rearrangement links TRBV6-5 to TRBJ1-4, with unresolved D. This receptor was identified in a person aged 25-85 years with non-small cell lung cancer. Written as DNA, the CDR3 is TGTGCCAGCAGTTACTCGTTTGCGTCTAATGAAAAACTGTTTTTT. Encoded protein: CASSYSFASNEKLFF.